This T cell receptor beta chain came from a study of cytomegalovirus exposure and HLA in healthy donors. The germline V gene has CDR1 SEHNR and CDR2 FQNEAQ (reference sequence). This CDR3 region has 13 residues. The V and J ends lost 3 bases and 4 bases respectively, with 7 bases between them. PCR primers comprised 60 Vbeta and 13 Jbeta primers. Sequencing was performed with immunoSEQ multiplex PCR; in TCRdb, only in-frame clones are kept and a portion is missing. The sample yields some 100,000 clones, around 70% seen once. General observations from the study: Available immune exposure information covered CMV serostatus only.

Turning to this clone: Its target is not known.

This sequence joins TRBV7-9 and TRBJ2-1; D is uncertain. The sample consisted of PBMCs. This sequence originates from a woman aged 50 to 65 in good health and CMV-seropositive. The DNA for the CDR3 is TGTGCCAGCAGCTTTGCACTTTACAATGAGCAGTTCTTC. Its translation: CASSFALYNEQFF.